The source of this T cell receptor beta chain is a study of cytotoxic CD8 clonotypes in ibrutinib-treated CLL. Broader study findings: A rise in clonality was seen at ibrutinib response, and a fall back toward baseline was seen at progression. Contraction or stability on treatment characterized the public clonotypes, which were uncommon.

The method was immunoSEQ multiplex PCR; TCRdb's version includes in-frame clones alone and lacks a portion of them. The table lists 150,000 to 250,000 clones, over 55% of them singletons. Concerning this clone itself: Its antigen remains unidentified.

This sequence was found in a human donor with chronic lymphocytic leukemia. This material consisted of PBMCs, taken after 24 months of ibrutinib treatment.

CDR3 region: CGSGTVQNIQYF. The CDR3 DNA is TGTGGCTCGGGGACAGTCCAAAACATTCAGTACTTC. V and J are TRBV19 and TRBJ2-4, with 7 bases that match TRBD1. CDR3 length: 12 residues. The germline gives CDR1 LNHDA, CDR2 SQIVND (reference sequence).